This record looks at one TCR beta chain sequence and its context. From germline, CDR1 is SGHRS and CDR2 YFSETQ. The length of the CDR3 is 14 residues. J was trimmed by 6 bases and V by 0 bases; bases with no gene match: 4. Intraepithelial plus lamina propria lymphocytes were released by processing graft tissue. The sample is drawn from a study of graft-versus-host responses after intestinal transplantation. As for the study in general: As for transplant type, recipients had multivisceral, liver-intestinal, or isolated intestinal grafts. After anti-thymocyte globulin induction, recipients took tacrolimus and steroids for three to four years.

Repertoires were generated with immunoSEQ multiplex PCR, while TCRdb's copy carries only in-frame clones and drops some. The sample carries more than 13,000 clones, roughly two thirds recorded once. The chain has TRBV5-1 and TRBJ2-7; 9 nucleotides agree with TRBD1. This clonotype was obtained from a human patient who received an intestinal transplant, so some T cells may come from the graft donor. Sequenced here: ileum tissue, sampled 650 to 700 days after intestinal transplantation. As DNA, the CDR3 is TGCGCCAGCAGCTTGGTGGGACAGGGCTCCGAGCAGTACTTC. Protein: CASSLVGQGSEQYF.